One and the same sample provided the 16 T cell receptor beta chains below, sequenced in a study of human T cells and chemical hapten exposure. Time point in this sample: pre-sensitization, week 0. The sample's treatment: therapeutic diphenylcyclopropenone sensitization with weekly scalp DPC. Using its own MiXCR run on the RACE reads, TCRdb lists one record per CDR3 protein. The sample yields 62,000 or so distinct CDR3 sequences, about 10% seen once. Sequencing used whole blood, obtained in connection with sensitization to the hapten diphenylcyclopropenone (DPC). The receptor set was obtained from a woman aged 45-65 years with alopecia areata. Some clones in this sample may be carry-over from other donors' samples.

Ten or more counts support this clonotype. The gene calls are TRBV6-1 and TRBJ1-5; the D gene is possibly TRBD1 (6 bases). Germline CDR1 and CDR2: MNHNS and SASEGT. V was pared by 10 bases and J by 5 bases, with 30 bases between. The CDR3 sequence is 18 residues long. The CDR3 DNA is TGTGCCACCCTACGTAGAGAAGGGGGGGGCGCCCGGGATCAGCCCCAGCATTTT. Translating it yields CATLRREGGGARDQPQHF.

This clonotype was seen ten or more times. This chain links TRBV2 with TRBJ2-7; 10 positions agree with TRBD1. V was pared by 2 bases and J by 1 base, with 8 bases of the junction left unmatched. The germline V gene has CDR1 SNHLY and CDR2 FYNNEI. The CDR3 totals 17 residues. CDR3 sequence: CASSEYGGGQGSYEQYF. Written as DNA, the CDR3 is TGTGCCAGCAGTGAATATGGTGGGGGACAGGGGTCCTACGAGCAGTACTTC. The full variable domain, its missing parts supplied by reference TRBV2 and TRBJ2-7, is EPEVTQTPSHQVTQMGQEVILRCVPISNHLYFYWYRQILGQKVEFLVSFYNNEISEKSEIFDDQFSVERPDGSNFTLKIRSTKLEDSAMYFCASSEYGGGQGSYEQYFGPGTRLTVT.

The V gene is TRBV19, the J gene TRBJ2-3; 7 bases match TRBD1. The CDR3 is 16 residues long. Per the germline V gene, CDR1 is LNHDA and CDR2 is SQIVND (reference sequence). J gave up 4 bases and V 4 bases, and 11 bases lay outside the gene matches. The CDR3 loop reads CASSKGQWQDPDTQYF. CDR3 bases: TGTGCCAGTAGTAAGGGACAGTGGCAGGATCCAGATACGCAGTATTTT.

This clonotype was observed many times. The CDR3 DNA reads TGTGCTAGTGGTTTGGTCGGACTAGTTTCTGAAGCTTTCTTT. Translation: CASGLVGLVSEAFF. The V gene is TRBV12-5, the J gene TRBJ1-1, with D unclear. The CDR3 is made up of 14 amino acids. V lost 0 bases to trimming and J lost 6 bases, with 11 bases between them. Germline lookup yields CDR1 LGHNT and CDR2 FRNRAP.

This clonotype was seen at least ten times. The rearrangement joins TRBV20-1 to TRBJ1-5; 10 bases are a match to TRBD1. Per the germline V gene, CDR1 is DFQATT and CDR2 is SNEGSKA (reference sequence). The CDR3 contains 16 residues. Trimming took 5 bases from V and 1 from J; bases not matched to a gene: 8. The CDR3 protein is CSAPGTGAASNQPQHF. Here the CDR3 DNA reads TGCAGTGCTCCCGGGACAGGGGCCGCAAGCAATCAGCCCCAGCATTTT.

Only a few counts were recorded for this clonotype. The chain links TRBV6-1 to TRBJ1-5; D not resolved. From germline, CDR1 is MNHNS and CDR2 SASEGT. The V and J ends lost 3 bases and 1 base respectively, with 10 bases between them. This CDR3 region has 15 residues. CDR3 DNA: TGTGCCAGCAGTGAGGCCGGGGTGAGCAATCAGCCCCAGCATTTT. Amino acids: CASSEAGVSNQPQHF.

This clonotype was recorded at least ten times. The V call is TRBV11-2, the J call TRBJ1-6, with 11 bases lining up with TRBD1. The junction had 2 bases not matched to a gene; V was cut back by 3 bases and J by 7 bases. The CDR3 spans 15 residues. Germline CDR1 reads SGHAT; CDR2 reads FQNNGV. CDR3 sequence (DNA): TGTGCCAGCAGCTTCGGACAGGGGGCAAATTCACCCCTCCACTTT. It translates to CASSFGQGANSPLHF.

This clonotype was detected only a few times. The V and J genes are TRBV12-3 or TRBV12-4 and TRBJ1-3; D unclear. The CDR3 covers 15 residues. V dropped 5 bases and J dropped 0 bases, with 11 bases sitting between them. CDR3 loop: CASSPSPSSGNTIYF. The CDR3 nucleotides read TGTGCCAGCAGTCCTTCGCCGAGCTCTGGAAACACCATATATTTT.

Many counts were recorded for this clonotype. V gene TRBV5-1 combines with J gene TRBJ2-7; 9 bases fit TRBD1. There are 15 residues in the CDR3. In germline, CDR1 is SGHRS, CDR2 YFSETQ. Losses at the gene ends were 0 bases for V and 4 bases for J; bases not matched to a gene: 5. CDR3 amino acids: CASSLVTGGKYEQYF. The CDR3 region has the DNA TGCGCCAGCAGCTTGGTCACAGGGGGCAAGTACGAGCAGTACTTC.

This clonotype showed up just a few times. The J gene is TRBJ2-5, the V gene TRBV29-1; 11 bases agree with TRBD1. The germline V gene encodes CDR1 SQVTM and CDR2 ANQGSEA. The ends lost 4 bases at V and 5 bases at J; junction bases unmatched: 6. The CDR3 has 14 residues. DNA of the CDR3: TGCAGCGTTGCCCGGACAGGGGGCGCCGAGACCCAGTACTTC. As protein: CSVARTGGAETQYF.

The chain carries TRBV7-2 and TRBJ2-3, with unresolved D. The V end lost 5 bases, the J end lost 5 bases, and 11 bases lay between the germline ends. In germline, CDR1 is SGHTA, CDR2 FQGNSA. This CDR3 spans 13 amino acids. CDR3 sequence reads: CASSPPGRDTQYF. In DNA, the CDR3 is TGTGCCAGCAGCCCGCCTGGGCGAGATACGCAGTATTTT.

At least ten counts were recorded for this clonotype. This chain links TRBV6-5 with TRBJ1-5; perhaps TRBD1 as D (5 bases). The V gene's germline CDR1 is MNHEY and CDR2 SVGAGI. This CDR3 spans 13 amino acids. Trimming cost V 6 bases and J 10 bases, with 16 bases left between them. The CDR3 coding sequence is TGTGCCAGCAGCCGGGACGTTCGGCCACCCCAGCATTTT. Translated: CASSRDVRPPQHF.

This clonotype has more than one count but fewer than ten. V and J are TRBV24-1 and TRBJ2-7, with D perhaps TRBD2 (6 bases). CDR1 is KGHDR, CDR2 SFDVKD, per germline. The V end lost 3 bases, the J end lost 0 bases, and 11 bases lay between the germline ends. The CDR3 has 15 residues. The CDR3 DNA reads as TGTGCCACCAGTGATCCCGCCGGGGGCTCCTACGAGCAGTACTTC. Protein sequence: CATSDPAGGSYEQYF.

About this clonotype: A much larger clone lies one base from this, so it may be a read error. This chain uses TRBV13 with TRBJ2-1; 7 nucleotides line up with TRBD1. Trimming cost V 9 bases and J 1 base; bases outside gene matches: 9. The CDR3 has 15 amino acids. Germline CDR1 and CDR2: PRHDT and FYEKMQ (reference sequence). Here the CDR3 reads CARRPTGQSYNEQFF. CDR3 DNA sequence: TGTGCCAGGAGGCCGACGGGACAGTCCTACAATGAGCAGTTCTTC.

On this clonotype itself: The junction differs from germline at one of its ends, possibly a read error. The chain joins TRBV6-2 or TRBV6-3 to TRBJ2-1; D is possibly TRBD1 (6 bases). The CDR3 spans 15 residues. Germline CDR1 is MNHEY and CDR2 is SVGEGT. CDR3 protein: CASSYRGHTYDEQFF. The CDR3 nucleotides read TGTGCCAGCAGTTACAGGGGACACACCTACGATGAGCAGTTCTTC.

This clonotype showed up many times. The chain employs TRBV28 and TRBJ2-7; D is unresolved. This CDR3 comprises 11 residues. CDR1 MDHEN and CDR2 SYDVKM come from the germline V gene. V dropped 10 bases and J dropped 2 bases, with 9 bases sitting between them. In DNA form, the CDR3 reads TGTGCCACCGGGCCAACCTACGAGCAGTACTTC. This codes for CATGPTYEQYF.